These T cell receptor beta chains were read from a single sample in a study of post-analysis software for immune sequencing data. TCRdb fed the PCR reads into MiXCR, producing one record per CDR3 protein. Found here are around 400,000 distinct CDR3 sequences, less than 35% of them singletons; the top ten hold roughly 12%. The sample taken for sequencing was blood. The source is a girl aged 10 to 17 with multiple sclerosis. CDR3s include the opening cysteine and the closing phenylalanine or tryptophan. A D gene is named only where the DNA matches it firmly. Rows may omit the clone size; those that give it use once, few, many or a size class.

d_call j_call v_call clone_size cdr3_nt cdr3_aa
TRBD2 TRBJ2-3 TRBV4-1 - TGCGCCAGCAGCCAAGACCTGACTAGCGCCTCTAGCACAGATACGCAGTATTTT CASSQDLTSASSTDTQYF
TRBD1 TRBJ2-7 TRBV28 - TGTGCCAGCAGTTGGACGGGACAGGGCTTTTACGAGCAGTACTTC CASSWTGQGFYEQYF
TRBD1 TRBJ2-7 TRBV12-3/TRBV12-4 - TGTGCCAGCAGTGTCCATTCCGGGACAGCGGCCTACGAGCAGTACTTC CASSVHSGTAAYEQYF
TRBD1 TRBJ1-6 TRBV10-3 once TGTGCCATCAGTGGGTGGACAGGGAACTCACCCCTCCACTTT CAISGWTGNSPLHF
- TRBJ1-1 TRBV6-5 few TGTGCCAGCAGTTACTCGAGCAGGAACACTGAAGCTTTCTTT CASSYSSRNTEAFF
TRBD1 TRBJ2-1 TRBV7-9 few TGTGCCAGCAGCTTAGTGATGACAGGGACGCGAAACAATGAGCAGTTCTTC CASSLVMTGTRNNEQFF
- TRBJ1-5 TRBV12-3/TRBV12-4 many TGTGCCAGCAGTTATGGAGGAGGCAATCAGCCCCAGCATTTT CASSYGGGNQPQHF
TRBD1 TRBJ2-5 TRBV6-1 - TGTGCCAGCAGTGAATGGGACAGGGAAGGAAGGACCCAGTACTTC CASSEWDREGRTQYF
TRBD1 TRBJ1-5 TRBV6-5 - TGTGCCAGCAGTACGCAGGCAGGGGGTAGGCCCCAGCATTTT CASSTQAGGRPQHF
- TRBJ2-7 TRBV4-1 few TGCGCCAGCAGCCAAGGGGCTGGGCAGTACTTC CASSQGAGQYF
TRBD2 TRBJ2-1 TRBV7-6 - TGTGCCAGCAGCTTCCTCGTCTTAGCGGGGACGGGTGAGCAGTTCTTC CASSFLVLAGTGEQFF
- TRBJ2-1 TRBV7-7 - TGTGCTAGCAGCTTATCCCCCCGCAATGAGCAGTTCTTC CASSLSPRNEQFF
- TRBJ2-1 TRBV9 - TGTGCCAGCAGCGAGCCGACAAAGGACCCGTACAATGAGCAGTTCTTC CASSEPTKDPYNEQFF
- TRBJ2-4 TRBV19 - TGTGCCAGTAGACCCACCGGACCAGCCAAAAACATTCAGTACTTC CASRPTGPAKNIQYF
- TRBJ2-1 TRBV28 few TGTGCCAGCAGTTCAGGGGTCTTTTACAATGAGCAGTTCTTC CASSSGVFYNEQFF